Listed below are T cell receptor beta chains from one sample, sequenced in a study of neoadjuvant nivolumab and ipilimumab in lung cancer. TCRdb keeps only in-frame clones here, not all; method: immunoSEQ multiplex PCR. The sample includes tens of thousands of clones, more than 70% of them seen just once. Sequenced material: peripheral blood, taken before neoadjuvant nivolumab, alone or with ipilimumab. These receptor sequences come from an adult with non-small cell lung cancer. CDR3s include the opening cysteine and the closing phenylalanine or tryptophan. Fields, in order: V gene, J gene, D gene, clone size, CDR3 protein, CDR3 DNA. A D gene is named only where the DNA matches it firmly. Only some rows state a clone size, as once, few, many or a class for expanded clones.

>TRBV19|TRBJ1-4|TRBD1|.
CASRTQGAKEKLFF
TGTGCCAGTAGAACACAGGGGGCCAAAGAAAAACTGTTTTTT
>TRBV7-2|TRBJ2-7|.|.
CASSSGWVGSYEQYF
TGTGCCAGCAGCTCCGGATGGGTGGGTTCCTACGAGCAGTACTTC
>TRBV7-3|TRBJ2-7|TRBD2|.
CASSLTGTSGGEQYF
TGTGCCAGCAGCTTAACCGGGACTAGCGGGGGCGAGCAGTACTTC
>TRBV7-9|TRBJ2-3|TRBD2|.
CASSLVAGSDTQYF
TGTGCCAGCAGCTTAGTAGCGGGGTCAGATACGCAGTATTTT
>TRBV5-1|TRBJ1-1|.|few
CASSLSGQNEAFF
TGCGCCAGCAGCTTAAGCGGGCAGAATGAAGCTTTCTTT
>TRBV2|TRBJ2-3|.|.
CASSDGQGSTDTQYF
TGTGCCAGCAGTGACGGGCAGGGGAGCACAGATACGCAGTATTTT
>TRBV19|TRBJ2-5|.|.
CASSIGGTPEETQYF
TGTGCCAGTAGTATAGGGGGGACACCCGAAGAGACCCAGTACTTC
>TRBV10-1|TRBJ2-3|TRBD2|.
CASSESGGAPDTQYF
TGCGCCAGCAGTGAATCGGGGGGGGCCCCAGATACGCAGTATTTT
>TRBV20-1|TRBJ1-1|.|few
CSATRNTEAFF
TGCAGTGCCACGCGGAACACTGAAGCTTTCTTT
>TRBV7-6|TRBJ2-7|.|.
CASSLSGVPGEQYF
TGTGCCAGCAGCTTATCTGGGGTACCCGGCGAGCAGTACTTC
>TRBV7-2|TRBJ1-6|TRBD1|.
CASSNARGTVNSPLHF
TGTGCCAGCAGTAACGCCCGGGGGACAGTTAATTCACCCCTCCACTTT
>TRBV5-4|TRBJ2-2|.|once
CASSLGQAGELFF
TGTGCCAGCAGCTTGGGACAGGCCGGGGAGCTGTTTTTT
>TRBV29-1|TRBJ2-2|.|.
CSVTNTGELFF
TGCAGCGTTACAAACACCGGGGAGCTGTTTTTT
>TRBV7-6|TRBJ2-2|TRBD2|.
CASSLISGDTGELFF
TGTGCCAGCAGCTTAATTAGCGGGGACACCGGGGAGCTGTTTTTT
>TRBV28|TRBJ1-6|.|.
CASSFLDSHSSYNSPLHF
TGTGCCAGCAGTTTTTTAGACAGTCATAGCTCCTATAATTCACCCCTCCACTTT
>TRBV6-5|TRBJ1-5|.|.
CASSLGPRVNQPQHF
TGTGCCAGCAGTCTCGGGCCCCGGGTCAATCAGCCCCAGCATTTT
>TRBV29-1|TRBJ1-1|.|.
CSGGRRDTEAFF
TGCAGCGGCGGGCGGCGGGACACTGAAGCTTTCTTT
>TRBV7-8|TRBJ2-1|.|.
CASSLAGGTINEQFF
TGTGCCAGCAGCTTAGCTGGGGGGACCATCAATGAGCAGTTCTTC
>TRBV25-1|TRBJ1-1|.|.
CASSFDREAFF
TGTGCCAGCAGCTTCGACAGGGAAGCTTTCTTT
>TRBV6-6|TRBJ2-7|.|few
CASSRGTYEQYF
TGTGCCAGCAGTCGGGGGACATACGAGCAGTACTTC
>TRBV7-8|TRBJ2-3|TRBD2|.
CASSPGRGGQYF
TGTGCCAGCAGCCCGGGCCGGGGGGGCCAATATTTT
>TRBV29-1|TRBJ2-5|.|few
CSVKWEETQYF
TGCAGCGTCAAGTGGGAGGAGACCCAGTACTTC
>TRBV19|TRBJ1-5|.|once
CASSTIRGYSNQPQHF
TGTGCCAGTAGTACTATCCGGGGCTATAGCAATCAGCCCCAGCATTTT
>TRBV5-4|TRBJ2-5|.|.
CASSSPGGPRGKETQYF
TGTGCCAGCAGCAGCCCCGGGGGGCCTAGGGGGAAGGAGACCCAGTACTTC
>TRBV7-2|TRBJ1-1|.|.
CASSLPVLVAGTEAFF
TGTGCCAGCAGCTTACCAGTCCTCGTTGCGGGCACTGAAGCTTTCTTT
>TRBV7-6|TRBJ2-1|.|.
CASSLGRGSYNEQFF
TGTGCCAGCAGCTTAGGAAGGGGGTCCTACAATGAGCAGTTCTTC
>TRBV5-4|TRBJ1-5|.|.
CASSLGGREPQHF
TGTGCCAGCAGCTTAGGGGGTCGCGAGCCCCAGCATTTT
>TRBV9|TRBJ2-5|TRBD2|.
CASSVGLAEETQYF
TGTGCCAGCAGCGTGGGACTAGCGGAAGAGACCCAGTACTTC
>TRBV7-6|TRBJ2-2|.|once
CASSSTTNTGELFF
TGTGCCAGCAGCTCAACGACGAACACCGGGGAGCTGTTTTTT
>TRBV5-1|TRBJ1-2|.|.
CASSSHGDIAYGYTF
TGCGCCAGCAGCTCCCACGGGGACATTGCCTATGGCTACACCTTC
>TRBV6-5|TRBJ2-7|.|.
CASSYSTLRGYEQYF
TGTGCCAGCAGTTACTCGACCTTGCGGGGCTACGAGCAGTACTTC
>TRBV19|TRBJ1-5|.|.
CASGRRGNQPQHF
TGTGCCTCGGGTCGGCGGGGCAATCAGCCCCAGCATTTT
>TRBV5-1|TRBJ1-1|.|.
CASSPPDRGKAFF
TGCGCCAGCAGCCCCCCGGACCGTGGGAAAGCTTTCTTT
>TRBV9|TRBJ1-3|.|once
CASSVSTGQSGNTIYF
TGTGCCAGCAGCGTATCTACTGGACAGTCTGGAAACACCATATATTTT
>TRBV7-7|TRBJ1-4|TRBD1|.
CASSPGGEDEKLFF
TGTGCCAGCAGCCCAGGGGGGGAGGATGAAAAACTGTTTTTT
>TRBV7-9|TRBJ1-1|.|.
CASSLGAGIRNTEAFF
TGTGCCAGCAGCTTAGGGGCAGGGATACGCAACACTGAAGCTTTCTTT
>TRBV6-5|TRBJ1-1|.|.
CASSYRRGTGNTEAFF
TGTGCCAGCAGTTACCGTCGTGGGACGGGGAACACTGAAGCTTTCTTT
>TRBV19|TRBJ1-5|TRBD1|.
CASSMTGDDQPQHF
TGTGCCAGTAGTATGACAGGGGACGATCAGCCCCAGCATTTT
>TRBV4-3|TRBJ2-1|TRBD2|.
CASSQDVGLGYNEQFF
TGCGCCAGCAGCCAAGATGTAGGACTAGGCTACAATGAGCAGTTCTTC
>TRBV4-1|TRBJ1-1|.|few
CASSQRGGRTEAFF
TGCGCCAGCAGCCAACGAGGGGGGAGGACTGAAGCTTTCTTT
>TRBV11-2|TRBJ1-2|.|.
CASSPLDGGPFYGYTF
TGTGCCAGCAGCCCCCTGGACGGGGGGCCTTTCTATGGCTACACCTTC
>TRBV6-5|TRBJ1-1|.|.
CASSSVANTEAFF
TGTGCCAGCAGCTCTGTAGCCAACACTGAAGCTTTCTTT
>TRBV6-5|TRBJ1-2|TRBD1|few
CASSYSTGGGYGYTF
TGTGCCAGCAGTTACTCGACAGGGGGGGGCTATGGCTACACCTTC